Presented here are 9 T cell receptor beta chains from one specimen sequenced in a study of T cells in Graves' hyperthyroidism and ophthalmopathy. Amplified TCR beta CDR3 regions derived from RNA transcripts. During a first-round RT-PCR of the TCR CDR3, the HTBI primer set was used. From the multiplex PCR reads, TCRdb called clonotypes with MiXCR, one entry per CDR3 protein. The table lists roughly 640,000 distinct CDR3 sequences, 16% of them singletons. The sequenced sample consisted of blood. Receptor source: a woman in her forties with Graves' ophthalmopathy.

Points on this clonotype: This likely comes from a read error, as the CDR3 has no conserved phenylalanine or tryptophan at its end. The chain employs TRBV7-9 and TRBJ1-4, with unresolved D. The V end lost 1 base, the J end lost 5 bases, and 14 bases lay between the germline ends. CDR1 SEHNR and CDR2 FQNEAQ come from the germline V gene (reference sequence). CDR3 size: 16 residues. The DNA for the CDR3 is TGTGCCAGCAGCTTAGTGTTTTCGGGAACAAATGAAAAACTGTTTCTT. This sequence encodes CASSLVFSGTNEKLFL.

The chain has TRBV6-1 and TRBJ1-4, with D possibly being TRBD1 (5 bases). The CDR3 is 13 residues long. Trimming stripped 3 bases from V and 13 bases from J, with 15 bases between. Germline assignment: CDR1 MNHNS and CDR2 SASEGT. CDR3 in DNA: TGTGCCAGCAGTGACAGCTCCGTAGACAGACTGTTTTTT. This encodes CASSDSSVDRLFF.

This clonotype has at least ten counts. The genes are TRBV30 and TRBJ1-1, with a possible D match to TRBD1 (5 bases). This CDR3 comprises 12 residues. CDR1 and CDR2 (germline): GTSNPN, SVGIG (reference sequence). The ends were cut back, 7 bases at V and 5 bases at J, with 14 bases in the middle. The CDR3 region is CAYTSGWTEAFF. CDR3 DNA: TGTGCCTATACCTCAGGGTGGACTGAAGCTTTCTTT.

Details on this clonotype: This may come from a read error, since a much larger clone is one base off. V is TRBV10-3 and J is TRBJ2-3; a weak D match, TRBD1 (6 bases). The germline CDR1 and CDR2 sequences are ENHRY and SYGVKD. The CDR3 loop spans 14 amino acids. The CDR3 spells CAIRGGLSTNTQYF. CDR3 in DNA: TGTGCCATCAGAGGGGGTCTTAGCACAAATACGCAGTATTTT.

This clonotype appeared a few times. The chain uses TRBV9 and TRBJ2-5; D is undetermined. V was trimmed by 0 bases and J by 1 base, leaving 7 bases between them. The CDR3 covers 14 residues. The germline V gene has CDR1 SGDLS and CDR2 YYNGEE. In nucleotides, the CDR3 is TGTGCCAGCAGCGTAGGGCGGTTCCAAGAGACCCAGTACTTC. It translates to CASSVGRFQETQYF.

In this sample, this clonotype turned up many times. The chain couples TRBV15 to TRBJ2-3, with 12 positions matching TRBD2. From germline, CDR1 is LNHNV and CDR2 YYDKDF (reference sequence). Trimming at V came to 3 bases and at J to 5 bases, leaving 12 bases not matched to a gene. The CDR3 covers 18 residues. CDR3 loop: CATSSARGLAGLGDTQYF. CDR3 coding DNA: TGTGCCACCAGCAGCGCACGAGGACTAGCGGGGCTAGGAGATACGCAGTATTTT.

This clonotype was seen at least ten times. This chain connects TRBV6-6 to TRBJ2-5; D call uncertain. The V gene's germline CDR1 is MNHNY and CDR2 SVGAGI (reference sequence). The germline V and J ends were trimmed by 0 bases and 0 bases, with 11 bases remaining between them. There are 16 residues in the CDR3. CDR3: CASSYSRSTYQETQYF. CDR3 in DNA: TGTGCCAGCAGTTACTCGAGGTCTACTTACCAAGAGACCCAGTACTTC.

In its sample, this clonotype was seen many times. This rearrangement joins TRBV6-1 to TRBJ1-1; D is undetermined. The V end lost 5 bases, the J end lost 5 bases, and 9 bases lay between the germline ends. The CDR3 length is 12 residues. Per the germline V gene, CDR1 is MNHNS and CDR2 is SASEGT. The CDR3 spells CASSYTGTEAFF. The CDR3 coding sequence is TGTGCCAGCAGTTACACGGGTACTGAAGCTTTCTTT.

This rearrangement joins TRBV6-2 or TRBV6-3 to TRBJ2-7, with 8 positions matching TRBD2. The length of the CDR3 is 16 residues. V was clipped by 2 bases and J by 3 bases; unmatched bases: 9. Germline CDR1 is MNHEY and CDR2 is SVGEGT. CDR3 sequence: CASSYVSASGRYEQYF. The CDR3 DNA reads as TGTGCCAGCAGTTACGTATCGGCTAGCGGGCGCTACGAGCAGTACTTC.